The clone carrying this T cell receptor (beta chain) was found a few times. The data were obtained in a study of beta chain features in type 1 diabetes. The V gene's germline CDR1 is MNHEY and CDR2 SMNVEV (reference sequence). The V end lost 6 bases, the J end lost 6 bases, and 9 bases lay between the germline ends. This CDR3 region has 12 residues. By way of CD45RO/CCR7/CD25/CD127/CD95/CD27, the CD4+ regulatory, stem cell-like memory, central memory and naive cells were sorted. Investigators reverse transcribed all isolated RNA, so they sequenced expressed TCRB transcripts. The assay was immunoSEQ multiplex PCR, and TCRdb's table has in-frame clones only and misses some. The table has about 150,000 clones, less than 9.5% seen once.

The chain employs TRBV27 and TRBJ1-5; D is undetermined. The sequence derives from a man younger than 35 in good health. Sample: central memory CD4+ T cells from blood. CDR3: CASSEVGQPQHF. CDR3 DNA sequence: TGTGCCAGCAGCGAGGTGGGTCAGCCCCAGCATTTT.